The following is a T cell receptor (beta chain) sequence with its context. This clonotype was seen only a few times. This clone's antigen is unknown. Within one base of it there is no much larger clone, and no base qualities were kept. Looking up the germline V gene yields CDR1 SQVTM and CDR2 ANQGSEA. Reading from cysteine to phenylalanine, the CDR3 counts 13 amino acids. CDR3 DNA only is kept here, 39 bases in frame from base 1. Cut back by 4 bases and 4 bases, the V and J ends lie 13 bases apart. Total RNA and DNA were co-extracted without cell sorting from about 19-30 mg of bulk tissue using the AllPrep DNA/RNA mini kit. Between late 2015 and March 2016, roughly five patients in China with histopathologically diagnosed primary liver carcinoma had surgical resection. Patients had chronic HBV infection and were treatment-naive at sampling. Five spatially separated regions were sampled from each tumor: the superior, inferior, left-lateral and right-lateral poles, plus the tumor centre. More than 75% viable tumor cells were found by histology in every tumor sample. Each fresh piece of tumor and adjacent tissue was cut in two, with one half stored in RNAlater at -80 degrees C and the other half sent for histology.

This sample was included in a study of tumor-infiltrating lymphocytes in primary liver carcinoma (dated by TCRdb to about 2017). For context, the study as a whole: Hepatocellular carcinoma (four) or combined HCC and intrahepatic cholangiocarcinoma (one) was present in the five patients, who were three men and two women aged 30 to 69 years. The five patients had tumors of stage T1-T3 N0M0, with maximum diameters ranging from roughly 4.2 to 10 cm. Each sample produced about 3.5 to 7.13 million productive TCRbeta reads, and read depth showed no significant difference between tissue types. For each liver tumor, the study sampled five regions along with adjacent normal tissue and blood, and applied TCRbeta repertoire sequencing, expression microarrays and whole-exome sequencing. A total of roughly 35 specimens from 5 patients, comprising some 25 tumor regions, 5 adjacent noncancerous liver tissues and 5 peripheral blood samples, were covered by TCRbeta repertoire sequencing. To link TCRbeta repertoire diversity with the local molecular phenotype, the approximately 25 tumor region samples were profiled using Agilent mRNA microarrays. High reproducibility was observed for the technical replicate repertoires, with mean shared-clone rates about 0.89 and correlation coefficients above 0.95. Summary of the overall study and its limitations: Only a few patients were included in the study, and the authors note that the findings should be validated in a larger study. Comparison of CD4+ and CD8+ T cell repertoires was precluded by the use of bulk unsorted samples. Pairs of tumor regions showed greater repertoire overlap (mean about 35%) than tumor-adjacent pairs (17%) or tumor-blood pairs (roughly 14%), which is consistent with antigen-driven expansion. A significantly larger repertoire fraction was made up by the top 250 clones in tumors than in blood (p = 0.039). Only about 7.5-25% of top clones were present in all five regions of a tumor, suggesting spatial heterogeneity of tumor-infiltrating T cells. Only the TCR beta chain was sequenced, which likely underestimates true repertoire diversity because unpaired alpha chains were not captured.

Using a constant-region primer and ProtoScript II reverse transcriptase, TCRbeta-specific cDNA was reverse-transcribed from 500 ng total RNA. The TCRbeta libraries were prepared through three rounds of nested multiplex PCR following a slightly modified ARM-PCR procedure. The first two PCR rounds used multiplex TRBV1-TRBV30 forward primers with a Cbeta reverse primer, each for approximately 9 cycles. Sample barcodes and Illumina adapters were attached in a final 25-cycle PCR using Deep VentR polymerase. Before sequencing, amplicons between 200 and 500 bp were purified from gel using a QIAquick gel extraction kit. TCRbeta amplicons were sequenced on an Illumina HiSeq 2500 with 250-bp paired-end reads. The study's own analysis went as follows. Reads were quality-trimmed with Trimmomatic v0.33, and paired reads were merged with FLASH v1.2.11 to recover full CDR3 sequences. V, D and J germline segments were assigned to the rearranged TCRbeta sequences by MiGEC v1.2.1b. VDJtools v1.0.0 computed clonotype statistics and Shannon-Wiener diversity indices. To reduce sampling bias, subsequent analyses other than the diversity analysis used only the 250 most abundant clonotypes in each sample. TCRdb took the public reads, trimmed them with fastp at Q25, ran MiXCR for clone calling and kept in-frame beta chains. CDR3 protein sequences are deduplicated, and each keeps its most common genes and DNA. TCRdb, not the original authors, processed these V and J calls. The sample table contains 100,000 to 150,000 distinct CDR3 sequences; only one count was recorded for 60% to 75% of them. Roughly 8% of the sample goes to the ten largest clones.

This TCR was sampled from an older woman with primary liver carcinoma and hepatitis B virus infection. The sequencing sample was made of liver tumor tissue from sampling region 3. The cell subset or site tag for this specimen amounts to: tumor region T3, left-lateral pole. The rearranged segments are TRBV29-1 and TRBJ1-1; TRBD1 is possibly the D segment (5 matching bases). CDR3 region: CSVAQGEGTEAFF. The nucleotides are TGCAGCGTTGCTCAGGGAGAAGGCACTGAAGCTTTCTTT. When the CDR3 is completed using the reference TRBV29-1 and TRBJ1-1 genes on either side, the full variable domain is SAVISQKPSRDICQRGTSLTIQCQVDSQVTMMFWYRQQPGQSLTLIATANQGSEATYESGFVIDKFPISRPNLTFSTLTVSNMSPEDSSIYLCSVAQGEGTEAFFGQGTRLTVV.